Below are 3 T cell receptor beta chains sequenced from a single sample in a study of chemoradiotherapy in HPV16-positive cancers. Assay: immunoSEQ multiplex PCR; the TCRdb copy retains only in-frame clones and omits some. The table lists under 14,000 clones, 70% to 80% of them singletons. Specimen collection occurred from a patient who underwent chemoradiotherapy. The receptors here all came from a human donor with HPV-associated anogenital cancer.

V usage is TRBV7-9 and J usage is TRBJ2-1, with 13 bases identical to TRBD2. V was pared by 5 bases and J by 7 bases, with 11 bases of the junction left unmatched. The CDR3 is 17 amino acids. Germline CDR1 SEHNR, CDR2 FQNEAQ (reference sequence). Here the CDR3 DNA reads TGTGCCAGCAGCCCACTCGTCTTGACTAGCGGGGGGAATGAGCAGTTCTTC. It translates to CASSPLVLTSGGNEQFF.

This chain joins TRBV10-3 and TRBJ1-1; TRBD1 aligns across 8 bases. V lost 6 bases, J lost 3 bases, and 3 bases stayed unmatched. CDR1 and CDR2 from the germline V gene are ENHRY and SYGVKD. This CDR3 contains 13 residues. CDR3 sequence reads: CAISSQGDTEAFF. The DNA of the CDR3 is TGTGCCATCAGCTCACAGGGGGACACTGAAGCTTTCTTT.

The CDR3 reads CASGLLRGLPGVGNQPQHF. CDR3 sequence (DNA): TGTGCTAGTGGTTTGCTGAGGGGGCTCCCCGGGGTCGGCAATCAGCCCCAGCATTTT. The chain uses TRBV12-5 and TRBJ1-5; 7 positions agree with TRBD1. Looked up from germline, CDR1 is LGHNT and CDR2 is FRNRAP. Trimming at V came to 2 bases and at J to 2 bases, leaving 15 bases not matched to a gene. CDR3 length: 19 residues. The full variable domain, rest sourced from reference TRBV12-5 and TRBJ1-5, is DARVTQTPRHKVTEMGQEVTMRCQPILGHNTVFWYRQTMMQGLELLAYFRNRAPLDDSGMPKDRFSAEMPDATLATLKIQPSEPRDSAVYFCASGLLRGLPGVGNQPQHFGDGTRLSIL.